This T cell receptor beta chain stems from a study of blood T cell repertoires in COVID-19. From germline, CDR1 is MDHEN and CDR2 SYDVKM. CDR3 size: 13 residues. The ends lost 5 bases at V and 9 bases at J; junction bases unmatched: 6. This clone has ten or more counts. Under the authors' procedure: Reference gene primers were amplified, and this amplification served to estimate nucleated cell counts. Sequenced by immunoSEQ multiplex PCR; TCRdb stores in-frame clones only, minus some. From that table come the V and J calls and clone size; the DNA was used to work out D and trimming. The table records some 200,000 clones, around 76% of them present only once.

Specimen: peripheral blood. This TCR came from a woman aged 45-60 years with active or convalescent COVID-19. The chain combines TRBV28 with TRBJ2-3; 9 bases map to TRBD1. The CDR3 region is CASSLTGGVTQYF. The CDR3 coding sequence is TGTGCCAGCAGTCTAACAGGGGGCGTAACGCAGTATTTT.